This T cell receptor beta chain was documented in a study of blood T cell repertoires in COVID-19. As for the study in general: In each case, the material was cDNA or gDNA derived from T cells, B-cell-depleted T cells, or PBMCs.

Authors' methods: Researchers report that nucleated cell counts were estimated from reference gene primer amplification. Sequencing was performed with immunoSEQ multiplex PCR; in TCRdb, only in-frame clones are kept and a portion is missing. V and J calls and clone size are copied from that table; D and trimming were computed from the DNA. The sample contains 100,000 to 150,000 clones, more than 65% of which appear only once. The CDR3 has 14 amino acids. With 4 bases removed from V and 9 bases from J, the gap between germline ends came to 13 bases. Germline assignment: CDR1 MDHEN and CDR2 SYDVKM. This clone was seen once.

Sequencing was performed on peripheral blood. The chain carries TRBV28 and TRBJ2-6; D is possibly TRBD2 (5 bases). The clonotype comes from a human donor in a cohort sampled during active COVID-19. The DNA for the CDR3 is TGTGCCAGCAGTTCTACTAGGGTGGGCAACGTCCTGACTTTC. Its protein is CASSSTRVGNVLTF. The variable domain in full, completed from reference TRBV28 and TRBJ2-6, reads DVKVTQSSRYLVKRTGEKVFLECVQDMDHENMFWYRQDPGLGLRLIYFSYDVKMKEKGDIPEGYSVSREKKERFSLILESASTNQTSMYLCASSSTRVGNVLTFGAGSRLTVL.